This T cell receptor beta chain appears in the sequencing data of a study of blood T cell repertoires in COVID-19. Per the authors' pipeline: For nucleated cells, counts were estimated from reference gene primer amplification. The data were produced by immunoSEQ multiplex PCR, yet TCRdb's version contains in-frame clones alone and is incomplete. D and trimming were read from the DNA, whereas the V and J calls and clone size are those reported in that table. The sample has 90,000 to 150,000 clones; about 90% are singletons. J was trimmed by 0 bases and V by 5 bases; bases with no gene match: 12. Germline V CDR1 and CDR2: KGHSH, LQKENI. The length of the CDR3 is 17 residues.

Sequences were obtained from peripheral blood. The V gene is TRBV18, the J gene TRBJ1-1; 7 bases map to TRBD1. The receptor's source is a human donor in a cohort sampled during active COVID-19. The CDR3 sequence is CASSKRTGEVMNTEAFF. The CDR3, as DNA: TGTGCCAGCTCAAAAAGGACAGGCGAAGTTATGAACACTGAAGCTTTCTTT.